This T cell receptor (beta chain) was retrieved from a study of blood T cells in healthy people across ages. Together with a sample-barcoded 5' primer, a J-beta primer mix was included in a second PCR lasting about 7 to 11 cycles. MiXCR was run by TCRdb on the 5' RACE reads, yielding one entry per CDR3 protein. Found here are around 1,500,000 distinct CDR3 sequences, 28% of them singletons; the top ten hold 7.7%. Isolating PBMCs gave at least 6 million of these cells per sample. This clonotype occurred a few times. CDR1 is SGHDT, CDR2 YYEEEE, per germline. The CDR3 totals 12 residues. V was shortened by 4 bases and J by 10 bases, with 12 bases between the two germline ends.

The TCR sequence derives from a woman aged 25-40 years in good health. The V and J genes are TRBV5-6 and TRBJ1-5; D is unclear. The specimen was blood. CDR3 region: CASSNAVGPQHF. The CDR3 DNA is TGTGCCAGCAGCAACGCGGTGGGACCCCAGCATTTT.